The 8 T cell receptor beta chains in this list originate from one sample, sequenced in a study of T-cell reconstitution after alpha-beta-depleted transplantation in children (dated by TCRdb to the mid-2010s). The sample's treatment or condition label, decoded: allogeneic hematopoietic cell transplantation with graft depleted of TCRalphabeta T cells and CD19 B cells. Library prep was done by PCR. Instrument on record: Illumina HiSeq 2500. TCR libraries were prepared with molecular barcoding, using unique molecular identifiers to normalize TCRbeta repertoire quantification. TCRdb reprocessing: public reads trimmed at Q25 with fastp, clones called with MiXCR, in-frame beta chains kept. When rows share a CDR3 protein, they turn into one entry using the most common DNA and genes. A total of about 200,000 distinct CDR3 sequences appear in this sample, roughly 6.6% of them only once. The ten largest account for 5% to 6.5% of the sample.

This material consisted of PBMCs, taken before TCRalphabeta/CD19-depleted stem cell transplant. The source of these receptors is a boy aged 2 to 9 with acute lymphoblastic leukemia, due to receive a stem cell transplant.

The chain employs TRBV5-1 and TRBJ1-1; tentatively, D is TRBD1 (6 bases). The ends were cut back, 4 bases at V and 0 bases at J, with 19 bases in the middle. The germline V gene encodes CDR1 SGHRS and CDR2 YFSETQ. The CDR3 loop spans 17 amino acids. CDR3: CASSRARAGALNTEAFF. The CDR3 DNA follows: TGCGCCAGCAGCCGCGCCCGGGCAGGGGCCTTGAACACTGAAGCTTTCTTT. Looking up the rest from reference TRBV5-1 and TRBJ1-1 gives the full variable domain: KAGVTQTPRYLIKTRGQQVTLSCSPISGHRSVSWYQQTPGQGLQFLFEYFSETQRNKGNFPGRFSGRQFSNSRSEMNVSTLELGDSALYLCASSRARAGALNTEAFFGQGTRLTVV.

In this sample, this clonotype turned up many times. This rearrangement joins TRBV28 to TRBJ2-5, with D uncertain. Germline CDR1 MDHEN, CDR2 SYDVKM. With 6 bases removed from V and 3 bases from J, the gap between germline ends came to 11 bases. The CDR3 contains 13 residues. CDR3 sequence reads: CASSLIRKETQYF. The CDR3 DNA sequence: TGTGCCAGCAGCCTAATTAGGAAAGAGACCCAGTACTTC.

This clonotype was seen only a few times. The V and J genes are TRBV5-4 and TRBJ2-2; TRBD2 matches 8 bases. Trimming removed 1 base from V and 5 bases from J; junction bases left unmatched: 4. CDR1 is SGHNT, CDR2 YYREEE, per germline (reference sequence). The CDR3 contains 15 residues. In nucleotides, the CDR3 is TGTGCCAGCAGCTTGTTTTCTAGCGGGACCGGGGAGCTGTTTTTT. As protein: CASSLFSSGTGELFF. Looking up the rest from reference TRBV5-4 and TRBJ2-2 gives the full variable domain: ETGVTQSPTHLIKTRGQQVTLRCSSQSGHNTVSWYQQALGQGPQFIFQYYREEENGRGNFPPRFSGLQFPNYSSELNVNALELDDSALYLCASSLFSSGTGELFFGEGSRLTVL.

This chain uses TRBV20-1 with TRBJ1-2, with a weak D call TRBD1 (6 bases). Trimming left V 3 bases short and J 2 bases short, with 7 bases between. CDR1 and CDR2 (germline): DFQATT, SNEGSKA (reference sequence). The CDR3 contains 12 residues. CDR3 in amino acids: CSARGANYGYTF. In nucleotides, the CDR3 is TGCAGTGCTAGGGGGGCCAACTATGGCTACACCTTC.

J is TRBJ2-7 and V is TRBV14, with D perhaps matching TRBD1 or TRBD2 (5 bases each). The V end lost 1 base, the J end lost 7 bases, and 14 bases lay between the germline ends. Per germline, CDR1 SGHDN and CDR2 FVKESK. CDR3 length: 14 residues. The CDR3 spells CASSQVGVSGEQYF. Written as DNA, the CDR3 is TGTGCCAGCAGCCAAGTGGGAGTCTCAGGGGAGCAGTACTTC.

This clonotype showed up many times. The chain employs TRBV3-1 and TRBJ2-2; D gene uncertain. Germline CDR1 LGHDT, CDR2 YNNKEL (reference sequence). Trimming removed 0 bases from V and 3 bases from J, with 5 bases in between. The CDR3 spans 14 residues. As DNA, the CDR3 is TGTGCCAGCAGCCAAGATACCGACACCGGGGAGCTGTTTTTT. This encodes CASSQDTDTGELFF.

This clonotype was recorded at least ten times. This chain uses TRBV6-1 with TRBJ2-7, with D tentatively TRBD1 (5 bases). Germline assignment: CDR1 MNHNS and CDR2 SASEGT. The CDR3 sequence is 14 residues long. V lost 7 bases to trimming and J lost 4 bases, with 17 bases between them. The CDR3 sequence: CASIANTAGYEQYF. The CDR3 nucleotides are TGTGCCAGCATCGCCAACACTGCAGGGTACGAGCAGTACTTC.

The CDR3, as DNA: TGTGCCAGCAGTTATTCGGGTTCAGACTCCTACGAGCAGTACTTC. It codes for CASSYSGSDSYEQYF. The V and J genes are TRBV6-9 and TRBJ2-7; D gene unclear. The germline V and J ends were trimmed by 0 bases and 0 bases, with 9 bases remaining between them. CDR1 is MNHGY, CDR2 SVAAGI, per germline. This CDR3 comprises 15 residues.